What follows describes a single TCR beta chain. The data originate from a study of T cell responses to AZD1222 COVID-19 vaccine. The CDR3 runs 18 residues. Per germline, CDR1 SEHNR and CDR2 FQNEAQ (reference sequence). Trimming at V came to 5 bases and at J to 0 bases, leaving 11 bases not matched to a gene. Some clones are missing from TCRdb's copy, which holds only in-frame ones; the method was immunoSEQ multiplex PCR. Altogether about 180,000 clones are present, more than 80% being singletons, with the ten largest covering 6% to 8%. The sequenced sample was peripheral blood, obtained on day 0 of AZD1222 vaccination. The clonotype comes from an adult in good health. The rearrangement links TRBV7-9 to TRBJ2-3, with 10 positions matching TRBD2. Here the CDR3 reads CASSPLAGLTTSTDTQYF. The CDR3 nucleotides are TGTGCCAGCAGCCCACTAGCGGGGCTTACCACTAGCACAGATACGCAGTATTTT.